This T cell receptor beta chain was recorded in a study of human versus mouse CDR3 diversity and MHC coevolution. Study overall: Valid reads per sample ranged from 0.6 x 10^7 to 1.6 x 10^7.

The CDR3 has 14 residues. Germline CDR1 is LGHNA and CDR2 is YSLEER. Trimming took 5 bases from V and 9 from J; bases not matched to a gene: 9. Naive CD4 T cells were sorted as CD45RO-negative, CD62L-positive. Repertoires were generated with immunoSEQ multiplex PCR, while TCRdb's copy carries only in-frame clones and drops some. This table holds 86,000 or so clones, 90% to 95% found once. Sequencing used naive CD4+ T cells from blood. Sample subset: CD45RO-negative CD62L-positive naive CD4 T cells. The receptor's source is a person aged 25 to 69 in good health. The V and J genes are TRBV4-3 and TRBJ1-4; 7 positions agree with TRBD1. CDR3 sequence: CASSVATGSKKLFF. The CDR3 nucleotides read TGCGCCAGCAGCGTCGCGACAGGGTCCAAAAAACTGTTTTTT.